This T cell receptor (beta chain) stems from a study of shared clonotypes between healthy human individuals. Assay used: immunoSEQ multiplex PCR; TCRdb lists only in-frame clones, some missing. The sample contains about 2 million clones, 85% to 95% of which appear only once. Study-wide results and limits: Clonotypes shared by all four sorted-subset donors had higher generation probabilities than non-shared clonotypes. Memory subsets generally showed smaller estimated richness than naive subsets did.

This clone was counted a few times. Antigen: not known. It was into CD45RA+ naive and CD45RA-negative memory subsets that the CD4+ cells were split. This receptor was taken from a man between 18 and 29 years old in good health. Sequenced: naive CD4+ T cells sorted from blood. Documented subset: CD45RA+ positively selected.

The DNA of the CDR3 is TGTGCCAGCAGCTCCCAGGGGGCGGATTCACCCCTCCACTTT. It encodes CASSSQGADSPLHF. This chain connects TRBV11-2 to TRBJ1-6, with 8 bases lining up with TRBD1. Per germline, CDR1 SGHAT and CDR2 FQNNGV. The V gene end was trimmed by 4 bases and the J gene end by 8 bases; junction bases not matched to a gene: 4. This CDR3 has 14 residues. The variable domain in full, completed from reference TRBV11-2 and TRBJ1-6, reads EAGVAQSPRYKIIEKRQSVAFWCNPISGHATLYWYQQILGQGPKLLIQFQNNGVVDDSQLPKDRFSAERLKGVDSTLKIQPAKLEDSAVYLCASSSQGADSPLHFGNGTRLTVT.